One sample yielded the 13 T cell receptor beta chains listed below, sequenced in a study of blood T cell repertoires in COVID-19 (dated by TCRdb to 2020 to 2022). The library was generated by the immunoSEQ multiplex PCR assay. What TCRdb holds here is the immuneACCESS table cut down to in-frame rearrangements. Part of the clones is not present; checked against another copy, under half of the missing clones reflect an unresolved V gene, and the others are unexplained. The table for this sample lists roughly 250,000 clones; 70% to 90% of them were counted only once. In total, the top ten clones hold about 0.74% of the sample. The sample consisted of peripheral blood. Source of these receptors: a woman in her twenties or thirties with acute or convalescent COVID-19.

In its sample, this clone was seen once. This chain uses TRBV30 with TRBJ1-2; TRBD1 agrees at 7 bases. Germline values: CDR1 GTSNPN, CDR2 SVGIG (reference sequence). The CDR3 runs 15 residues. V dropped 5 bases and J dropped 0; count of bases not matched to a gene: 9. The DNA of the CDR3 is TGTGCCTGGGAGACCGGGACAGAGCCTAACTATGGCTACACCTTC. The encoded protein is CAWETGTEPNYGYTF.

The chain employs TRBV27 and TRBJ2-3, with 9 bases identical to TRBD1. V dropped 2 bases and J dropped 3; count of bases not matched to a gene: 12. Germline CDR1 is MNHEY and CDR2 is SMNVEV (reference sequence). The CDR3 loop spans 18 amino acids. The CDR3 is CASSLTAGTGILTDTQYF. In DNA form, the CDR3 reads TGTGCCAGCAGTTTAACGGCCGGGACAGGGATTTTAACAGATACGCAGTATTTT.

This chain links TRBV18 with TRBJ1-5, with a tentative D call TRBD1 (5 bases). The CDR3 runs to 16 residues. V lost 0 bases, J lost 2 bases, and 11 bases lay in between. Germline lookup yields CDR1 KGHSH and CDR2 LQKENI. The CDR3 DNA reads TGTGCCAGCTCACCACCTGGAGGGGAGGGCAATCAGCCCCAGCATTTT. Translating gives CASSPPGGEGNQPQHF.

The J gene is TRBJ2-7, the V gene TRBV5-6, with TRBD2 matching over 11 bases. The trim removed 4 bases at V and 0 bases at J, leaving 3 bases unmatched. This CDR3 region has 15 residues. CDR1 is SGHDT, CDR2 YYEEEE, per germline. CDR3 region: CASSAGTSGSYEQYF. CDR3 nucleotide sequence: TGTGCCAGCAGCGCCGGGACTAGCGGCTCCTACGAGCAGTACTTC. Full variable domain (outside the CDR3, taken from reference TRBV5-6 and TRBJ2-7): DAGVTQSPTHLIKTRGQQVTLRCSPKSGHDTVSWYQQALGQGPQFIFQYYEEEERQRGNFPDRFSGHQFPNYSSELNVNALLLGDSALYLCASSAGTSGSYEQYFGPGTRLTVT.

This chain joins TRBV11-2 and TRBJ1-4; tentative D call: TRBD1 (6 bases). The CDR3 is 15 residues long. Trimming pared 2 bases from V and 5 bases from J, leaving 12 bases between. Germline CDR1 SGHAT, CDR2 FQNNGV. The CDR3 loop reads CASSLRNRVNEKLFF. The CDR3 coding sequence is TGTGCCAGCAGCTTAAGAAACAGGGTAAATGAAAAACTGTTTTTT.

The rearrangement links TRBV7-2 to TRBJ2-1; 7 bases fit TRBD2. After removal of 1 base from V and 2 bases from J, the junction contained 5 bases not matched to a gene. This CDR3 is 16 amino acids long. Germline-derived CDR1 and CDR2 are SGHTA and FQGNSA. CDR3 region: CASSLDGGRAYNEQFF. CDR3 DNA sequence: TGTGCCAGCAGCTTAGACGGGGGGAGGGCCTACAATGAGCAGTTCTTC.

The chain is built from TRBV19 and TRBJ1-5; 9 bases are a match to TRBD1. The length of the CDR3 is 15 residues. CDR1 is LNHDA and CDR2 is SQIVND in the germline V gene (reference sequence). Losses at the gene ends were 9 bases for V and 1 base for J; bases not matched to a gene: 7. CDR3 residues: CASQWGTGSNQPQHF. The CDR3 DNA reads TGTGCCAGCCAGTGGGGGACAGGGAGCAATCAGCCCCAGCATTTT.

The sample holds a few counts of this clone. V gene TRBV15 combines with J gene TRBJ2-5; tentative D call: TRBD2 (5 bases). The CDR3 contains 14 residues. Germline CDR1 LNHNV, CDR2 YYDKDF (reference sequence). V lost 8 bases to trimming and J lost 4 bases, with 17 bases between them. CDR3 in amino acids: CATRERTTGETQYF. The CDR3 DNA reads as TGTGCCACCCGGGAACGGACGACCGGAGAGACCCAGTACTTC.

This clone has more than one count but fewer than ten. Other DNA sequences in the sample encode the same CDR3. V is TRBV5-4 and J is TRBJ1-5, with 7 positions matching TRBD1. This CDR3 comprises 13 residues. The germline CDR1 and CDR2 sequences are SGHNT and YYREEE (reference sequence). J lost 5 bases, V lost 4 bases, and 3 bases had no gene match. CDR3 loop: CASSLDRDQPQHF. As DNA, the CDR3 is TGTGCCAGCAGCCTTGACAGGGATCAGCCCCAGCATTTT.

The chain joins TRBV5-1 to TRBJ2-2; tentative D call: TRBD2 (5 bases). This CDR3 is built from 16 residues. Trimming removed 5 bases from V and 6 bases from J, with 20 bases in between. Germline CDR1 SGHRS, CDR2 YFSETQ. In nucleotides, the CDR3 is TGCGCCAGCAGACACCTGGCTAGAGGGTTGGCCGGGGAGCTGTTTTTT. Its translation is CASRHLARGLAGELFF.

The count of this clone is one. The gene calls are TRBV10-3 and TRBJ1-2; D is perhaps TRBD1 (5 bases). This CDR3 comprises 14 residues. The germline V gene encodes CDR1 ENHRY and CDR2 SYGVKD. The V and J ends lost 0 bases and 4 bases respectively, with 9 bases between them. Written as DNA, the CDR3 is TGTGCCATCAGTGAGTCGGGGGGAGGCTATGGCTACACCTTC. This translates into CAISESGGGYGYTF.

The chain combines TRBV7-9 with TRBJ2-1; the D gene is possibly TRBD2 (5 bases). Germline CDR1 and CDR2: SEHNR and FQNEAQ (reference sequence). This CDR3 spans 17 amino acids. Trimming shortened V by 0 bases and J by 0 bases, and 12 bases separated the two germline ends. CDR3 in amino acids: CASSLASRASSYNEQFF. The CDR3 DNA is TGTGCCAGCAGCTTAGCGTCGAGGGCTAGCTCCTACAATGAGCAGTTCTTC.

The J gene is TRBJ2-1, the V gene TRBV7-6; 16 bases fit TRBD2. With 6 bases clipped from V and 10 bases from J, the junction kept 6 bases outside the gene matches. Looked up from germline, CDR1 is SGHVS and CDR2 is FNYEAQ. The CDR3 length is 15 residues. The CDR3 coding sequence is TGTGCCAGCAGGGGACTAGCGGGAGGGGTTGGGGAGCAGTTCTTC. As protein: CASRGLAGGVGEQFF.